Listed here are 23 T cell receptor beta chains from one sample, sequenced in a study of blood T cell repertoires in COVID-19. Libraries were prepared by immunoSEQ multiplex PCR; TCRdb keeps only in-frame clonotypes and omits some of them. The sample consists of about 300,000 clones, 90% of them appearing once. The sample taken for sequencing was PBMCs or T cells enriched from blood (not recorded which). The source is a woman between 18 and 30 years old with acute COVID-19.

The chain is built from TRBV24-1 and TRBJ1-5; TRBD1 might be the D (5 bases). Germline loops: CDR1 KGHDR, CDR2 SFDVKD. The CDR3 extends over 13 amino acids. Trimming left V 4 bases short and J 6 bases short, with 9 bases between. CDR3: CATSESQGQPQHF. The CDR3 coding sequence is TGTGCCACCAGTGAATCCCAGGGTCAGCCCCAGCATTTT.

The V and J genes are TRBV2 and TRBJ1-4; no definite D call. The V end was cut by 7 bases, the J end by 8 bases, with 11 bases between. CDR1 SNHLY and CDR2 FYNNEI come from the germline V gene. This CDR3 is 12 amino acids long. The CDR3 sequence is CASIGVQEKLFF. The CDR3 nucleotides read TGTGCCAGCATCGGGGTCCAAGAAAAACTGTTTTTT. Full variable domain (outside the CDR3, taken from reference TRBV2 and TRBJ1-4): EPEVTQTPSHQVTQMGQEVILRCVPISNHLYFYWYRQILGQKVEFLVSFYNNEISEKSEIFDDQFSVERPDGSNFTLKIRSTKLEDSAMYFCASIGVQEKLFFGSGTQLSVL.

V gene TRBV19 combines with J gene TRBJ2-1; TRBD2 agrees at 9 bases. The V gene's germline CDR1 is LNHDA and CDR2 SQIVND (reference sequence). Losses at the gene ends were 5 bases for V and 8 bases for J; bases not matched to a gene: 7. The CDR3 extends over 14 amino acids. DNA of the CDR3: TGTGCCAGTAGTCAGGGCGGGAGGGCCGATGAGCAGTTCTTC. This encodes CASSQGGRADEQFF.

This chain joins TRBV7-2 and TRBJ2-1; possible D gene TRBD2, 6 bases. The ends were cut back, 5 bases at V and 2 bases at J, with 13 bases in the middle. CDR3 length equals 15 residues. Germline V gene sequence: CDR1 SGHTA, CDR2 FQGNSA. The CDR3 coding sequence is TGTGCCAGCAGCAAGGGGACTCCGACCTACAATGAGCAGTTCTTC. Its translation: CASSKGTPTYNEQFF.

The chain links TRBV10-1 to TRBJ1-1, with D maybe TRBD1 (5 bases). The CDR3 has 15 amino acids. Germline V gene lookup returns CDR1 WNHNN and CDR2 SYGVQD (reference sequence). Trimming took 0 bases from V and 0 from J, leaving 8 bases between them. This chain's CDR3 is CASSESGGMNTEAFF. The CDR3 bases are TGCGCCAGCAGTGAGTCCGGGGGAATGAACACTGAAGCTTTCTTT.

The CDR3 region has the DNA TGTGCCAGCAGCCAAGAGGGTGGGAGGGCCGGCTACGAGCAGTACTTC. Protein sequence: CASSQEGGRAGYEQYF. The rearrangement links TRBV4-2 to TRBJ2-7, with 7 positions matching TRBD2. CDR1 is LGHNA, CDR2 YNFKEQ, per germline. This CDR3 is 16 amino acids long. Trimming cost V 0 bases and J 3 bases; bases outside gene matches: 8.

The chain links TRBV2 to TRBJ1-2; no definite D call. The germline V gene encodes CDR1 SNHLY and CDR2 FYNNEI. V lost 1 base, J lost 4 bases, and 10 bases lay in between. The CDR3 length is 14 residues. The CDR3 DNA sequence: TGTGCCAGCAGTGAAGGTCCGGCGGGCTATGGCTACACCTTC. Amino acids: CASSEGPAGYGYTF.

The chain links TRBV7-9 to TRBJ2-3; 8 bases match TRBD2. CDR1 SEHNR and CDR2 FQNEAQ come from the germline V gene (reference sequence). This CDR3 is 17 amino acids long. Trimming took 1 base from V and 0 from J; bases not matched to a gene: 6. This chain's CDR3 is CASSLVRGGASTDTQYF. The DNA for the CDR3 is TGTGCCAGCAGCTTAGTACGGGGGGGAGCTAGCACAGATACGCAGTATTTT. Looking up the rest from reference TRBV7-9 and TRBJ2-3 gives the full variable domain: DTGVSQNPRHKITKRGQNVTFRCDPISEHNRLYWYRQTLGQGPEFLTYFQNEAQLEKSRLLSDRFSAERPKGSFSTLEIQRTEQGDSAMYLCASSLVRGGASTDTQYFGPGTRLTVL.

The genes are TRBV5-4 and TRBJ2-3; D possibly corresponds to TRBD2 (6 bases). The germline gives CDR1 SGHNT, CDR2 YYREEE (reference sequence). V lost 1 base and J 3 bases, leaving 15 bases between the germline ends. The CDR3 length is 16 residues. In nucleotides, the CDR3 is TGTGCCAGCAGCTTGAGTTCGGGAGTCGGGACAGATACGCAGTATTTT. Translating it yields CASSLSSGVGTDTQYF.

The table lists this clone with a few counts. V is TRBV6-5 and J is TRBJ1-5; a possible D gene is TRBD1 (6 bases). The V gene's germline CDR1 is MNHEY and CDR2 SVGAGI. The CDR3 loop spans 15 amino acids. V shed 2 bases and J shed 3 bases, with 11 bases lying between them. DNA for the CDR3: TGTGCCAGCAGTTACGCCAGGGGCCCCAATCAGCCCCAGCATTTT. Its translation is CASSYARGPNQPQHF.

This clone was counted once. The V and J genes are TRBV7-9 and TRBJ1-5; perhaps TRBD1 as D (5 bases). The CDR3 runs to 16 residues. The germline V gene has CDR1 SEHNR and CDR2 FQNEAQ (reference sequence). Trimming left V 0 bases short and J 3 bases short, with 12 bases between. In DNA, the CDR3 is TGTGCCAGCAGCTTAGCACGGGGGGTCCTCAATCAGCCCCAGCATTTT. Protein product: CASSLARGVLNQPQHF.

This clone was found a few times. The chain combines TRBV27 with TRBJ1-2; 7 positions agree with TRBD1. V gave up 6 bases and J gave up 5 bases; unmatched junction bases: 9. Germline loops: CDR1 MNHEY, CDR2 SMNVEV (reference sequence). This CDR3 is 14 amino acids long. In nucleotides, the CDR3 is TGTGCCAGCAGCAAACTACCGGGACAGTATGGCTACACCTTC. It specifies CASSKLPGQYGYTF.

In this sample, this clone turned up once. This rearrangement joins TRBV6-5 to TRBJ2-1, with TRBD2 matching over 12 bases. This CDR3 spans 15 amino acids. Trimming at V came to 6 bases and at J to 9 bases, leaving 9 bases not matched to a gene. CDR1 is MNHEY, CDR2 SVGAGI, per germline. CDR3 DNA: TGTGCCAGCAGACCGACTAGCGGGAGAGGTGGTGAGCAGTTCTTC. It specifies CASRPTSGRGGEQFF.

The chain has TRBV19 and TRBJ2-7, with 8 nucleotides matching TRBD1. This CDR3 has 16 residues. The germline V gene has CDR1 LNHDA and CDR2 SQIVND (reference sequence). J lost 3 bases, V lost 2 bases, and 9 bases had no gene match. The CDR3 sequence is CASSIRWGDRGYEQYF. The CDR3 nucleotides read TGTGCCAGTAGTATAAGGTGGGGAGACAGGGGCTACGAGCAGTACTTC. Full variable domain (remainder filled in from reference TRBV19 and TRBJ2-7): DGGITQSPKYLFRKEGQNVTLSCEQNLNHDAMYWYRQDPGQGLRLIYYSQIVNDFQKGDIAEGYSVSREKKESFPLTVTSAQKNPTAFYLCASSIRWGDRGYEQYFGPGTRLTVT.

V usage is TRBV29-1 and J usage is TRBJ2-1; 9 bases align to TRBD2. V trimming: 1 base; J trimming: 9 bases; junction bases outside the gene matches: 19. Germline V gene sequence: CDR1 SQVTM, CDR2 ANQGSEA. The CDR3 is 18 amino acids. CDR3 DNA: TGCAGCGTTGAAGGCCTTCCTGCAGTCGCGACTAGCGGTTTTGAGCAGTTCTTC. Residues: CSVEGLPAVATSGFEQFF.

J is TRBJ2-7 and V is TRBV7-2; D may be TRBD2 (6 bases). The CDR3 loop spans 12 amino acids. CDR1 is SGHTA and CDR2 is FQGNSA in the germline V gene. V was shortened by 3 bases and J by 3 bases, with 6 bases between the two germline ends. The DNA of the CDR3 is TGTGCCAGCAGCTTGCGGGACTACGAGCAGTACTTC. This codes for CASSLRDYEQYF.

The CDR3 reads CASSQGHPSEKLFF. The CDR3 nucleotides are TGTGCCAGCAGCCAGGGACACCCATCCGAAAAACTGTTTTTT. The V call is TRBV3-1 (or the pseudogene TRBV3-2), the J call TRBJ1-4; possible D gene TRBD1, 6 bases. With 3 bases removed from V and 8 bases from J, the gap between germline ends came to 13 bases. CDR1 and CDR2 (germline): LGHDT, YNNKEL (reference sequence). CDR3 length: 14 amino acids.

The gene calls are TRBV2 and TRBJ1-2, with TRBD1 identical over 7 bases. CDR3 length: 15 amino acids. V was pared by 7 bases and J by 3 bases, with 11 bases of the junction left unmatched. Germline V gene lookup returns CDR1 SNHLY and CDR2 FYNNEI. This chain's CDR3 is CASKRGRVEDYGYTF. CDR3 nucleotide sequence: TGTGCCAGCAAGAGGGGGCGGGTAGAAGACTATGGCTACACCTTC.

This chain joins TRBV19 and TRBJ1-5; 8 nucleotides match TRBD1. J lost 5 bases, V lost 7 bases, and 10 bases had no gene match. CDR3 length: 15 amino acids. Germline V gene lookup returns CDR1 LNHDA and CDR2 SQIVND (reference sequence). The CDR3 spells CASNQGRGHHQPQHF. CDR3 DNA sequence: TGTGCCAGTAATCAGGGCAGGGGGCATCATCAGCCCCAGCATTTT.

The CDR3 loop is CASSLSMGGTEAFF. CDR3 bases: TGTGCCAGCAGTTTATCAATGGGGGGCACTGAAGCTTTCTTT. This rearrangement joins TRBV28 to TRBJ1-1, with a possible D match to TRBD1 (5 bases). V was shortened by 1 base and J by 4 bases, with 10 bases between the two germline ends. The CDR3 extends over 14 amino acids. CDR1 is MDHEN, CDR2 SYDVKM, per germline.

The rearrangement joins TRBV27 to TRBJ1-2; TRBD1 agrees at 7 bases. The CDR3 sequence is 15 residues long. Germline V CDR1 and CDR2: MNHEY, SMNVEV (reference sequence). The V and J ends lost 3 bases and 5 bases, in that order; junction bases with no gene match: 9. DNA for the CDR3: TGTGCCAGCAGTTTGCACCGGGACAGTGTATATGGCTACACCTTC. Protein: CASSLHRDSVYGYTF.

CDR3 residues: CASSLRGGTGETQYF. DNA of the CDR3: TGCGCCAGCAGCTTGAGGGGCGGGACGGGAGAGACCCAGTACTTC. This rearrangement joins TRBV5-1 to TRBJ2-5; a possible D gene is TRBD2 (6 bases). The length of the CDR3 is 15 residues. V was shortened by 1 base and J by 4 bases, with 14 bases between the two germline ends. The germline V gene encodes CDR1 SGHRS and CDR2 YFSETQ.

This clone occurred once. This chain uses TRBV7-3 with TRBJ1-1, with 12 positions matching TRBD1. Trimming cost V 5 bases and J 1 base; bases outside gene matches: 5. The CDR3 runs to 16 residues. Germline values: CDR1 SGHTA, CDR2 FQGTGA. DNA of the CDR3: TGTGCCAGCAGCGCCGGGACAGGGGGCGCGAACACTGAAGCTTTCTTT. Amino acid sequence: CASSAGTGGANTEAFF. Filled out from reference TRBV7-3 and TRBJ1-1, the complete variable domain reads GAGVSQTPSNKVTEKGKYVELRCDPISGHTALYWYRQSLGQGPEFLIYFQGTGAADDSGLPNDRFFAVRPEGSVSTLKIQRTERGDSAVYLCASSAGTGGANTEAFFGQGTRLTVV.